The source of this T cell receptor (beta chain) is a study of cytotoxic CD8 clonotypes in ibrutinib-treated CLL. Study-wide points: Baseline values of clonality outstripped age-matched healthy donors and followed circulating CD8+ T-cell counts.

A word on this clone: What it binds is unknown.

CDR1 and CDR2 from the germline V gene are MNHNS and SASEGT. Trimming pared 5 bases from V and 0 bases from J, leaving 13 bases between. The CDR3 runs to 15 residues. The data were produced by immunoSEQ multiplex PCR, yet TCRdb's version contains in-frame clones alone and is incomplete. Of 55,000 to 80,000 clones listed, 57% are singletons. The genes are TRBV6-1 and TRBJ1-1; weak D call: TRBD1 (5 bases). The material was PBMCs, obtained after 12 months of ibrutinib treatment. The receptor was derived from a human donor with chronic lymphocytic leukemia. The CDR3 coding sequence is TGTGCCAGCAGTCAAAACGGACACTTGAACACTGAAGCTTTCTTT. Its translation: CASSQNGHLNTEAFF.